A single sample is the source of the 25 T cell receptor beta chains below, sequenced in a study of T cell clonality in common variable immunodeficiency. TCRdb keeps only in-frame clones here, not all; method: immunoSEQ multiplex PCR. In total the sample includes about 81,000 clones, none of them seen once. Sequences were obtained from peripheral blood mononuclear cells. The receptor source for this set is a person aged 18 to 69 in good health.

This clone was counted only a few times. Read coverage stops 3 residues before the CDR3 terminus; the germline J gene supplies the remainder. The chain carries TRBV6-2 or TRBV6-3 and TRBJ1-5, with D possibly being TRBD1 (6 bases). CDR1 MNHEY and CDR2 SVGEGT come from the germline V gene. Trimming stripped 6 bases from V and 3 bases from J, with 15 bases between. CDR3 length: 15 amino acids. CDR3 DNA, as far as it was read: TGTGCCAGCAGGCGGGACAACGCTTTCAATCAGCCC. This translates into CASRRDNAFNQP. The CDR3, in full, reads CASRRDNAFNQPQHF.

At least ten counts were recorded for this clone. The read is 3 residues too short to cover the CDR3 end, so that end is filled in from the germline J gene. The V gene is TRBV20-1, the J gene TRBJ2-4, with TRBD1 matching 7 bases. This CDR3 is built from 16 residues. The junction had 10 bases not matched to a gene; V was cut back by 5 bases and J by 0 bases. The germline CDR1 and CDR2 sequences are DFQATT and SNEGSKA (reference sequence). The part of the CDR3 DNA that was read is TGCAGTGCTCCTGGGACAGAGATTATAGCCAAAAACATT. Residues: CSAPGTEIIAKNI. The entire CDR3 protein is CSAPGTEIIAKNIQYF.

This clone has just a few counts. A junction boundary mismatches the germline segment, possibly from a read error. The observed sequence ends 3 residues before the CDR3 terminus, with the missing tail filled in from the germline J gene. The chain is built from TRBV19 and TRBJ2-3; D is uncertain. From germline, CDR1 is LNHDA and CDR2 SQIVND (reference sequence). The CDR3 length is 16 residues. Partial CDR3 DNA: TGTGCCAATAGTCCGGCAGGTCCGAAATACTCAGATACG. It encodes CANSPAGPKYSDT. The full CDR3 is CANSPAGPKYSDTQYF.

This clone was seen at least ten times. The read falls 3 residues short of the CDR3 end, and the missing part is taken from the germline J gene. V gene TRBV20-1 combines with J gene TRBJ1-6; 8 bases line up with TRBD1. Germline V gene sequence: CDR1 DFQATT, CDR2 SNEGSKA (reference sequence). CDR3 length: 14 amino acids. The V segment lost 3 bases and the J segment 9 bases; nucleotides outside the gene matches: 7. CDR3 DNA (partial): TGCAGTGCTAGTTTTGGACAGGGAGGTTCACCC. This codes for CSASFGQGGSP. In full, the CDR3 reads CSASFGQGGSPLHF.

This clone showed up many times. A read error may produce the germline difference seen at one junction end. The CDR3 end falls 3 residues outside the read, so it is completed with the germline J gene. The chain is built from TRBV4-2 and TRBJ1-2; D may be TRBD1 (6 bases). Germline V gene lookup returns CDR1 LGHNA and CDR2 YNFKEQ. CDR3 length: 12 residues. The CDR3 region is CASSQVRGSYTF. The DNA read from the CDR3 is TGCGCCAGCAGCCAAGTCAGGGGAAGC.

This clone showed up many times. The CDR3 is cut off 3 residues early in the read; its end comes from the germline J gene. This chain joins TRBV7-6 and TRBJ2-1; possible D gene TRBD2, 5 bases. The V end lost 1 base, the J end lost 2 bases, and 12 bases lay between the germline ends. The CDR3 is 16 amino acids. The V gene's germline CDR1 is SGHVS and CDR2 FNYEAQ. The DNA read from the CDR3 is TGTGCCAGCAGCTTAGAGGGCGGGTTACCCTACAATGAG. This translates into CASSLEGGLPYNE. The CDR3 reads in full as CASSLEGGLPYNEQFF.

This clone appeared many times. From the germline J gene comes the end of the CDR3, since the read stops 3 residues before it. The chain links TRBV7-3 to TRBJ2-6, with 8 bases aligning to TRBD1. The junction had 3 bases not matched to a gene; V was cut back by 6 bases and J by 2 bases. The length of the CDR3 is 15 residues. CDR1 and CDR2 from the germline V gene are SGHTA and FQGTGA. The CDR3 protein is CASRAGGAGANVLTF. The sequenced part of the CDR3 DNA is TGTGCCAGCAGAGCAGGGGGCGCTGGGGCCAACGTC.

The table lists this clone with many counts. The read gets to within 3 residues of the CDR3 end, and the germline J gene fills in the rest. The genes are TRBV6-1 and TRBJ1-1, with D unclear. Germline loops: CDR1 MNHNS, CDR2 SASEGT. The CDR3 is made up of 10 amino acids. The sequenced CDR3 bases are TGTGCCAGCAGTGATATTCAA. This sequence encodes CASSDIQ. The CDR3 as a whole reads CASSDIQAFF.

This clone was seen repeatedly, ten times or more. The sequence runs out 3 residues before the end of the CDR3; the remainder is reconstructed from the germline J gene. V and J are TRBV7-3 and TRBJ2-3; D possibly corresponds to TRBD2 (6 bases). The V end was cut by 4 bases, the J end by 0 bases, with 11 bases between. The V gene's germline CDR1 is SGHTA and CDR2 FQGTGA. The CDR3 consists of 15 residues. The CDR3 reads CASSSPGGSTDTQYF. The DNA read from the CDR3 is TGTGCCAGCAGCTCCCCCGGGGGTAGCACAGATACG.

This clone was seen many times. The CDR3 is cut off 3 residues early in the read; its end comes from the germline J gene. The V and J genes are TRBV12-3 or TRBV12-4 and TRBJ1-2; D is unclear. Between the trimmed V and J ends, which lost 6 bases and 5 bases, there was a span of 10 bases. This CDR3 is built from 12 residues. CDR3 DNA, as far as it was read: TGTGCCAGCAGCCAAACACAATATGGC. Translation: CASSQTQYG. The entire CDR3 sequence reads CASSQTQYGYTF.

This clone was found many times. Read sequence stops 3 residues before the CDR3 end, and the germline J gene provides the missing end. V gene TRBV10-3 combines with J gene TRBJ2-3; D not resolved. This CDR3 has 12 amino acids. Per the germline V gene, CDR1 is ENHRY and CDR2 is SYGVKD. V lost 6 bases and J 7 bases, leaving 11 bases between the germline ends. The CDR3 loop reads CAISTTVNTQYF. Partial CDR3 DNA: TGTGCCATCAGCACCACGGTGAATACG.

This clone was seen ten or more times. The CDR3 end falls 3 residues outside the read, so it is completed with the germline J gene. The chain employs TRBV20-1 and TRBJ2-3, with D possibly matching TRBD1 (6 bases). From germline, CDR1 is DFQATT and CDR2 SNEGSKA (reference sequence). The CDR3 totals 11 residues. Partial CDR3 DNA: TGCAGTGCTCAGAAGGGGGTCACG. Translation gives CSAQKGVT. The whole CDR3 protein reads CSAQKGVTQYF.

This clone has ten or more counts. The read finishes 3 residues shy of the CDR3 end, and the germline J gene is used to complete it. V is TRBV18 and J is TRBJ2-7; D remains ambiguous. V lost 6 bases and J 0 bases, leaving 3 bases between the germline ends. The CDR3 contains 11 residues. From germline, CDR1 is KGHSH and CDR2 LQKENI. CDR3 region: CASSNSYEQYF. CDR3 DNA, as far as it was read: TGTGCCAGCTCCAACTCCTACGAG.

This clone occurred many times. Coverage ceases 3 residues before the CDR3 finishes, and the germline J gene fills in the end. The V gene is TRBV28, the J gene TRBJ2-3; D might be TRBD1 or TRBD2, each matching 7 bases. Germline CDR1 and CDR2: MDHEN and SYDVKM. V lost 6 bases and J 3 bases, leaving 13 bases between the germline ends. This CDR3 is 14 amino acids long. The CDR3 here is CASRRQGGTDTQYF. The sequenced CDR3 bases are TGTGCCAGCAGAAGACAGGGAGGGACAGATACG.

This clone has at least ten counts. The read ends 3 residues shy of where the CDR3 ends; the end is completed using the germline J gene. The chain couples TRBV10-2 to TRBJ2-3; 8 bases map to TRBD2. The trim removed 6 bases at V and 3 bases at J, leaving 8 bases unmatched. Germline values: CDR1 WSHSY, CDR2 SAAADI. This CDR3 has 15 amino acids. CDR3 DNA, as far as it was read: TGCGCCAGCAGGGAGAGCGGGAGAGGAACAGATACG. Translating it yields CASRESGRGTDT. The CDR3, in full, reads CASRESGRGTDTQYF.

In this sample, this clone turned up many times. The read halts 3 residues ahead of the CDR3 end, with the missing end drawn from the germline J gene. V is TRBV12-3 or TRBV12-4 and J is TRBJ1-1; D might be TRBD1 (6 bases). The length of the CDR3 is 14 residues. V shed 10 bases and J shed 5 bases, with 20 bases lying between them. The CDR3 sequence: CANMREGRGTEAFF. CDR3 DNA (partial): TGTGCCAACATGAGAGAGGGTAGGGGGACTGAA.

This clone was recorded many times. The CDR3 here is CASLQGTEAFF. The part of the CDR3 DNA that was read is TGTGCCAGTCTTCAAGGCACTGAA. V and J are TRBV6-2 or TRBV6-3 and TRBJ1-1, with D unresolved. The read finishes 3 residues shy of the CDR3 end, and the germline J gene is used to complete it. This CDR3 contains 11 residues. Germline V gene sequence: CDR1 MNHEY, CDR2 SVGEGT. The V end lost 9 bases, the J end lost 4 bases, and 9 bases lay between the germline ends.

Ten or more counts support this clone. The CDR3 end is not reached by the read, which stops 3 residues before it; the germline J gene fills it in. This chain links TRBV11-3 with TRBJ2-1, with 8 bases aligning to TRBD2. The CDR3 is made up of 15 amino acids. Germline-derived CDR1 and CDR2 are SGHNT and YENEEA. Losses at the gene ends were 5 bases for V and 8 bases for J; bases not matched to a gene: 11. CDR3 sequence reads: CASSLAGTRDHEQFF. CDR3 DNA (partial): TGTGCCAGCAGCCTCGCCGGGACTAGGGACCATGAG.

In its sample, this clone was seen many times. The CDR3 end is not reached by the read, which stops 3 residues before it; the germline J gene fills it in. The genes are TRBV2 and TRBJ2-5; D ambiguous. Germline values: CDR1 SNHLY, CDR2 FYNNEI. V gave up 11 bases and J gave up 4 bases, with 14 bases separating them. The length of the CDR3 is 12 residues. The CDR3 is CAALEPIETQYF. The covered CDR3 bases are TGTGCCGCTCTAGAGCCCATAGAGACC.

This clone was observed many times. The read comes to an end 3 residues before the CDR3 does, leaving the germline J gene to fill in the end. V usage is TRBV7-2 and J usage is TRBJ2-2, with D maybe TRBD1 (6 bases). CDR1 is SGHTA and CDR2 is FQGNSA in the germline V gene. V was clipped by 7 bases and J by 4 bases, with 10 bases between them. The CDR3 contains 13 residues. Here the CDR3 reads CASTKTGTGELFF. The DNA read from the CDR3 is TGTGCCAGCACCAAGACAGGCACCGGGGAG. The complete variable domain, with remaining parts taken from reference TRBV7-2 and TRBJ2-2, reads GAGVSQSPSNKVTEKGKDVELRCDPISGHTALYWYRQSLGQGLEFLIYFQGNSAPDKSGLPSDRFSAERTGGSVSTLTIQRTQQEDSAVYLCASTKTGTGELFFGEGSRLTVL.

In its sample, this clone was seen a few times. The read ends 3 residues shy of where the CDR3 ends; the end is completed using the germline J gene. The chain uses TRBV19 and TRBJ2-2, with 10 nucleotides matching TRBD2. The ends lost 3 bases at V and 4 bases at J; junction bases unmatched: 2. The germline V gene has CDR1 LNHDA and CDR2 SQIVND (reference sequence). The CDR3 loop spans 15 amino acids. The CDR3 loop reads CASSMASGGTGELFF. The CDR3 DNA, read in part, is TGTGCCAGTAGTATGGCTAGCGGGGGCACCGGGGAG.

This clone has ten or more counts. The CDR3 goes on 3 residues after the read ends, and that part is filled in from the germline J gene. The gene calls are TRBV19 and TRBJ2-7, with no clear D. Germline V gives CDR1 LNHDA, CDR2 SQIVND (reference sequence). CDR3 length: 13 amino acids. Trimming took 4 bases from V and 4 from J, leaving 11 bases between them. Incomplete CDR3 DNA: TGTGCCAGTAGTACAAGGGCCCTTTACGAG. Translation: CASSTRALYE. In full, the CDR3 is CASSTRALYEQYF.

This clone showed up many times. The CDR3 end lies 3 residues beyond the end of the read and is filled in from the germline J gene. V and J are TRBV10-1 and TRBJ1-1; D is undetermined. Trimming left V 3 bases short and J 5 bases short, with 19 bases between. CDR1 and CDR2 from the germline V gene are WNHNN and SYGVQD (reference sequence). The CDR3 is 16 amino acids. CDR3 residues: CASSDPDPGAETEAFF. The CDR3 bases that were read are TGCGCCAGCAGTGACCCTGACCCGGGAGCGGAAACTGAA.

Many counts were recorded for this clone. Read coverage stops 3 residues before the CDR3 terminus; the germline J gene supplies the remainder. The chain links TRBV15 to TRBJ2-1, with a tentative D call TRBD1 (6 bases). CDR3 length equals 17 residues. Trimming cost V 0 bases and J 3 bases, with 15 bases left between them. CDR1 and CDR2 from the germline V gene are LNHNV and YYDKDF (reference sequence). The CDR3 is CATSRDRLGGIYNEQFF. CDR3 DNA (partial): TGTGCCACCAGCAGAGATCGGCTAGGGGGAATCTACAATGAG.

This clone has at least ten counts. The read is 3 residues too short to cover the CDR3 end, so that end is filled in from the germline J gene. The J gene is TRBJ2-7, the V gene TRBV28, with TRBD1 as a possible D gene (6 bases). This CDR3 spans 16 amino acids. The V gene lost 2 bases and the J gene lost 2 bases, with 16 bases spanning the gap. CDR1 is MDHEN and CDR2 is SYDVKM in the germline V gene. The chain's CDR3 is CASSLGDTLPTYEQYF. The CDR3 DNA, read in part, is TGTGCCAGCAGTTTAGGGGACACCCTACCTACCTACGAG.